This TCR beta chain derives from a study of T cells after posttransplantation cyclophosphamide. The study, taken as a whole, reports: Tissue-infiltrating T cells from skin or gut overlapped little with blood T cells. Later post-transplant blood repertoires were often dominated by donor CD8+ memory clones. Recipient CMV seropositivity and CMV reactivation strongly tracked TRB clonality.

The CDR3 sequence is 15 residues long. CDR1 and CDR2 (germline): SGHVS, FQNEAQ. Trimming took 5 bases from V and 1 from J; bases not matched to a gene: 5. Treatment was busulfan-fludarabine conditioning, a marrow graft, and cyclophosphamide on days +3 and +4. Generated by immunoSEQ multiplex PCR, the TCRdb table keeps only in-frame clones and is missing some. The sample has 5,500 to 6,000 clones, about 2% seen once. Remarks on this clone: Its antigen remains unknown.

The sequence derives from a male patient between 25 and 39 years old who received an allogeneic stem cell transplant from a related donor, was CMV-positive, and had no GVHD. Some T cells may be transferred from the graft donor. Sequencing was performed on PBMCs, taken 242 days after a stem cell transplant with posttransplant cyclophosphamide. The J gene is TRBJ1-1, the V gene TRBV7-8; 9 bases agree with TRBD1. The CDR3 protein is CASSTPGQGNTEAFF. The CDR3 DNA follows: TGTGCCAGCAGCACACCGGGACAGGGGAACACTGAAGCTTTCTTT.